This TCR beta chain comes out of a study of blood T cell repertoires in COVID-19 (dated by TCRdb to between 2020 and 2021). Some background on the complete study: The collaborator samples originated in the United States, Italy and Spain and spanned the acute and convalescent phases of COVID-19. Deeply sampled blood TCRbeta repertoires from subjects exposed to, actively infected with, or recovered from COVID-19 were included in the dataset. Sample metadata almost always included a de-identified subject ID, COVID-19 status, age in years and sex. Where available, HLA class I and class II types were obtained from metadata supplied by the sample provider rather than from assay-based typing. The samples were drawn from two sources: the first 160 participants of the ongoing ImmuneRACE study, and over 950 subjects contributed by 6 global collaborators. The repertoires were released in a freely available public database intended as a resource for research on the immune response to SARS-CoV-2. The material from the prospective study consisted of cDNA or gDNA derived from T cells, B-cell-depleted T cells, or PBMCs. Overall results and qualifications from the work: Clinical and demographic metadata were provided uncurated, with the amount varying by source and participant.

TCRbeta CDR3 regions were amplified from genomic DNA by means of the immunoSEQ Assay, a bias-controlled multiplex PCR. The study's own analysis went as follows. Within the assay, amplification of reference gene primers was used to estimate how many nucleated cells each sample contained. Sequence reads were collapsed and filtered to measure the absolute abundance of every unique TCRbeta CDR3 rearrangement. For each sample, productive Simpson clonality was calculated as the square root of Simpson's diversity index over productive rearrangements. TCRdb limited this immuneACCESS table to in-frame rearrangements with V and J called. A share of clones is missing; checked studies link under half to unresolved V genes, and the rest is unexplained. D and trimming come from the DNA, and the V and J calls and clone size come from that table. Here the sample has nearly 60,000 clones; 90% occur a single time. The ten largest account for 10% to 15% of the sample.

The collaborating institutions used their own protocols to collect whole blood in K2EDTA tubes. For TCRbeta analysis, collaborator samples were shipped as frozen whole blood, as isolated PBMCs, or as DNA extracted from either sample type. On this clone: The antigen it binds to is not known. Per-base qualities were not stored, and no clone one base away is much larger.

CDR1 ENHRY and CDR2 SYGVKD were looked up in the germline V gene. The CDR3 measures 16 amino acids from cysteine to phenylalanine. CDR3 DNA only is kept here, 48 bases in frame from base 1. V lost 10 bases and J lost 6 bases, and the count of bases not matched to a germline gene is 19. Material for sequencing was peripheral blood. This TCR was recovered from a man aged 60-69 years with active COVID-19. The chain links TRBV10-3 with TRBJ2-3; TRBD2 fits 7 bases in the junction. In nucleotide form, the sequence is TGTGCCACCAGAGGCGGGGCGGGAGAAGCAGGGGATACGCAGTATTTT. It translates to CATRGGAGEAGDTQYF.